Listed below are T cell receptor beta chains from one sample, sequenced in a study of cytomegalovirus exposure and HLA in healthy donors. Using immunoSEQ multiplex PCR, the repertoire was profiled, and TCRdb retains in-frame clones only, with some absent. Of under 200,000 clones in the sample, approximately 81% were seen once. Sequencing input: PBMCs. The receptors derive from a boy aged 2 to 9 in good health and CMV-seronegative. The CDR3 runs from the conserved cysteine through the conserved F or W. The D gene is left open where the match is weak. Part of the rows lack a size; the others show once, few, many or a class for expanded clones.

TRBV6-1	TRBJ2-7	.	.	15	TGTGCCAGCAATCGTGGCCCTAGCTTCTCCTACGAGCAGTACTTC	CASNRGPSFSYEQYF
TRBV27	TRBJ2-1	.	TRBD2	15	TGTGCCAGCAGAAAACTAGCGGCTGCTTACAATGAGCAGTTCTTC	CASRKLAAAYNEQFF
TRBV25-1	TRBJ2-7	.	TRBD1	15	TGTGCCAGCAGTCTACCACGGACAGGGGGTACCGAGCAGTACTTC	CASSLPRTGGTEQYF
TRBV13	TRBJ2-3	few	TRBD2	16	TGTGCCAGCAGCTCATCCCCTAGCGGGAGGTTAGATACGCAGTATTTT	CASSSSPSGRLDTQYF
TRBV19	TRBJ2-3	.	.	18	TGTGCCAGTAGTACCCGTTTTACGGACAACTACCGCACAGATACGCAGTATTTT	CASSTRFTDNYRTDTQYF
TRBV29-1	TRBJ1-6	.	TRBD1	15	TGCAGCGTTGAGTCGGACAGGGGTTATAATTCACCCCTCCACTTT	CSVESDRGYNSPLHF
TRBV14	TRBJ1-1	.	TRBD1	17	TGTGCCAGCAGCCGGCTCGGGACAGGGGATGCGAACACTGAAGCTTTCTTT	CASSRLGTGDANTEAFF
TRBV28	TRBJ1-5	few	TRBD1	15	TGTGCCAGCAGTTTTGTCGACAGGGCCAATCAGCCCCAGCATTTT	CASSFVDRANQPQHF
TRBV9	TRBJ2-1	.	TRBD1	15	TGTGCCAGCAGCGTACAGGGGGCGGGATACAATGAGCAGTTCTTC	CASSVQGAGYNEQFF
TRBV16	TRBJ2-3	.	.	14	TGTGCCAGCAGCCGCGCGGGACAGCCAGATACGCAGTATTTT	CASSRAGQPDTQYF
TRBV10-2	TRBJ2-1	.	TRBD2	15	TGCGCCAGCAGTGAGTCAACTAGCCGCGGGGGTGAGCAGTTCTTC	CASSESTSRGGEQFF
TRBV30	TRBJ1-2	.	TRBD1	13	TGTGCCTGGAGTCCGACAGGGGTGCTTGGCTACACCTTC	CAWSPTGVLGYTF